Listed below are T cell receptor beta chains from one sample, sequenced in a study of graft-versus-host responses after intestinal transplantation. For these TCRs, the target antigens are not known. The method was immunoSEQ multiplex PCR; TCRdb's version includes in-frame clones alone and lacks a portion of them. The table shows about 110,000 clones, with 93% occurring only once. Specimen: unstimulated CD8+ T cells sorted from spleen or lymph node cells, collected before intestinal transplant. Every receptor here comes from a human donor who received an intestinal transplant. The CDR3 runs from the conserved cysteine through the conserved F or W. A D gene is named only where the DNA matches it firmly. The listing skips clone size in some rows; elsewhere it reads once, few, many or a size class.

>.|TRBJ2-1|TRBV4-1|20|TRBD1
CASSLFRTGNYPGLGPEQFF
TGCGCTAGCAGCCTCTTCCGGACAGGAAATTATCCGGGCCTAGGTCCTGAGCAGTTCTTC
>.|TRBJ2-1|TRBV7-9|16|TRBD2
CASSLQYPSGSAEQFF
TGTGCCAGCAGCTTACAGTATCCTAGCGGGAGTGCTGAGCAGTTCTTC
>.|TRBJ1-5|TRBV30|13|.
CAWSVGSNQPQHF
TGTGCCTGGAGTGTAGGTAGCAATCAGCCCCAGCATTTT
>.|TRBJ2-7|TRBV11-2|16|TRBD2
CASSLDQGLAGYEQYF
TGTGCCAGCAGCTTAGATCAGGGACTAGCGGGATACGAGCAGTACTTC
>once|TRBJ2-1|TRBV7-9|13|.
CASSFGNGDEQFF
TGTGCCAGCAGCTTCGGGAATGGAGATGAGCAGTTCTTC
>once|TRBJ2-2|TRBV6-5|15|.
CASSYSPGVGGELFF
TGTGCCAGCAGTTACTCGCCTGGGGTAGGCGGGGAGCTGTTTTTT
>.|TRBJ2-7|TRBV7-2|13|.
CASSLRQIYEQYF
TGTGCCAGCAGCTTAAGGCAGATCTACGAGCAGTACTTC
>.|TRBJ2-3|TRBV10-3|17|TRBD2
CAIRGLAGGISADTQYF
TGTGCCATCAGGGGACTAGCGGGAGGTATTTCGGCAGATACGCAGTATTTT
>.|TRBJ2-1|TRBV27|17|TRBD2
CASSGGVIWGRDSEQFF
TGTGCCAGTTCCGGGGGGGTGATATGGGGGCGGGATAGTGAGCAGTTCTTC
>.|TRBJ2-1|TRBV12-5|17|.
CASGLVLRGSSYNEQFF
TGTGCTAGTGGTTTGGTACTTCGGGGGAGCTCCTACAATGAGCAGTTCTTC